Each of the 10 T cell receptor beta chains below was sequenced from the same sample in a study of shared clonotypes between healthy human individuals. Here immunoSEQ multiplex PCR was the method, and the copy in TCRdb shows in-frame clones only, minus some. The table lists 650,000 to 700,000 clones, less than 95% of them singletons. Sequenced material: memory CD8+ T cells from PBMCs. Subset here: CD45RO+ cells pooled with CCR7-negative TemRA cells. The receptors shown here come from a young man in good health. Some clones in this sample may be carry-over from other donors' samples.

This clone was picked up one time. The CDR3 nucleotides read TGCGCCAGCAGCCAAGTCTCCAGAGGCCCGGTGGACACTGAAGCTTTCTTT. It encodes CASSQVSRGPVDTEAFF. The V gene is TRBV4-1, the J gene TRBJ1-1; D is unresolved. CDR1 is MGHRA, CDR2 YSYEKL, per germline. Trimming stripped 1 base from V and 3 bases from J, with 18 bases between. The CDR3 is 17 residues long.

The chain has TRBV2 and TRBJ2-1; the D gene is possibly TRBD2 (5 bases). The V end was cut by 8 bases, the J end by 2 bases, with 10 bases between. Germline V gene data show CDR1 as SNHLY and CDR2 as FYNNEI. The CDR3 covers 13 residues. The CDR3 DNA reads TGTGCCAGCTGGACGGAGGCCTACAATGAGCAGTTCTTC. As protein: CASWTEAYNEQFF.

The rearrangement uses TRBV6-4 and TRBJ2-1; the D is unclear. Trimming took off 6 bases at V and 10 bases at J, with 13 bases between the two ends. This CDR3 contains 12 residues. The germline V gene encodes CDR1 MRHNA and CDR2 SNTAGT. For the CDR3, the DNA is TGTGCCAGCAGAAGCCCGGGTGGAGAGCAGTTCTTC. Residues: CASRSPGGEQFF.

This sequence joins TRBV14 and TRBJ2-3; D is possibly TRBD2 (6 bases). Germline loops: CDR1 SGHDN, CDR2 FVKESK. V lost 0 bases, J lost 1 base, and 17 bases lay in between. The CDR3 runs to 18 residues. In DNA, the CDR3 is TGTGCCAGCAGCCAAGATTGGTTCCACGGGGAGGGCACAGATACGCAGTATTTT. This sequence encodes CASSQDWFHGEGTDTQYF.

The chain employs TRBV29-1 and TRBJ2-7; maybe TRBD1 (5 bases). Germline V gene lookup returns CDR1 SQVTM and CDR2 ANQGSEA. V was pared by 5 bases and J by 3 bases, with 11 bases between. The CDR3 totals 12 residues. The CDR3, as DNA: TGCAGCGTTCGGTCAGGGTTCTACGAGCAGTACTTC. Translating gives CSVRSGFYEQYF.

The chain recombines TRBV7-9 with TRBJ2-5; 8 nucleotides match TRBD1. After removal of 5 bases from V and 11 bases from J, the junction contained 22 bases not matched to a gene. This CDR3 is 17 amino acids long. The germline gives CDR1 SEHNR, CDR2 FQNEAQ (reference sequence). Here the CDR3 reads CASSIGERQGRLREQYF. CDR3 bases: TGTGCCAGCAGCATCGGTGAAAGACAGGGGAGGCTACGGGAGCAGTACTTC. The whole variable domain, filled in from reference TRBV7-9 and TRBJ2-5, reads DTGVSQNPRHKITKRGQNVTFRCDPISEHNRLYWYRQTLGQGPEFLTYFQNEAQLEKSRLLSDRFSAERPKGSFSTLEIQRTEQGDSAMYLCASSIGERQGRLREQYFGPGTRLLVL.

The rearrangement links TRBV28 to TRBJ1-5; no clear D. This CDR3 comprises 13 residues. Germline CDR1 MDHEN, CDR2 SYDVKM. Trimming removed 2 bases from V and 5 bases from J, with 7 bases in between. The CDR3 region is CASSLLADQPQHF. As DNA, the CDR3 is TGTGCCAGCAGTTTACTGGCGGATCAGCCCCAGCATTTT.

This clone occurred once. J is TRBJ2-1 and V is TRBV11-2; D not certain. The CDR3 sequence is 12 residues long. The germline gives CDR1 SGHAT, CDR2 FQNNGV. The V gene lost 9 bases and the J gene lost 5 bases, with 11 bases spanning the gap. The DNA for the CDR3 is TGTGCCAGTGTACATCTACACAATGAGCAGTTCTTC. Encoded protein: CASVHLHNEQFF.

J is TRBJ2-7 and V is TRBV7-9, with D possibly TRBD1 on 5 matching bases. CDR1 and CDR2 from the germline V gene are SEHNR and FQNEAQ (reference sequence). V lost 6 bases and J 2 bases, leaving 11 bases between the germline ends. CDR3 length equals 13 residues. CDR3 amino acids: CASRSTEAYEQYF. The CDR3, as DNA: TGTGCCAGCAGGTCGACAGAAGCCTACGAGCAGTACTTC. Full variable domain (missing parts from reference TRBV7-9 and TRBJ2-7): DTGVSQNPRHKITKRGQNVTFRCDPISEHNRLYWYRQTLGQGPEFLTYFQNEAQLEKSRLLSDRFSAERPKGSFSTLEIQRTEQGDSAMYLCASRSTEAYEQYFGPGTRLTVT.

The CDR3 loop is CATTRGGDYEQYF. The CDR3 DNA reads as TGTGCCACCACCCGGGGGGGGGACTACGAGCAGTACTTC. The chain couples TRBV15 to TRBJ2-7; 8 bases are shared with TRBD2. CDR3 length equals 13 residues. V lost 7 bases and J lost 3; bases outside the gene matches: 5. Germline values: CDR1 LNHNV, CDR2 YYDKDF (reference sequence).